The 20 T cell receptor beta chains in this list originate from one sample, sequenced in a study of beta chain features in type 1 diabetes. Reverse transcribing all isolated RNA meant expressed TCRB transcripts were sequenced. TCRdb keeps only in-frame clones here, not all; method: immunoSEQ multiplex PCR. The table has under 950,000 clones, 15% to 20% seen once. The sample was naive CD4+ T cells from blood. The receptor set was obtained from a woman between 18 and 30 years old in good health.

This clone has only a few counts. The J gene is TRBJ2-1, the V gene TRBV5-1; no firm D call. Germline V gene lookup returns CDR1 SGHRS and CDR2 YFSETQ. This CDR3 spans 15 amino acids. The ends were cut back, 1 base at V and 0 bases at J, with 8 bases in the middle. For the CDR3, the DNA is TGCGCCAGCAGCTTGAGTCGCGTCTCCTACAATGAGCAGTTCTTC. The encoded protein is CASSLSRVSYNEQFF.

The sample holds a few counts of this clone. The sample holds other DNA sequences that translate to the same CDR3. V and J are TRBV18 and TRBJ2-7, with a tentative D call TRBD1 (6 bases). V dropped 5 bases and J dropped 4 bases, with 9 bases sitting between them. The CDR3 loop spans 12 amino acids. The V gene's germline CDR1 is KGHSH and CDR2 LQKENI. CDR3 amino acids: CASSDRTYEQYF. DNA of the CDR3: TGTGCCAGCTCAGACAGGACTTACGAGCAGTACTTC.

The chain is built from TRBV6-5 and TRBJ1-5, with D unresolved. V dropped 0 bases and J dropped 0 bases, with 3 bases sitting between them. CDR1 and CDR2 (germline): MNHEY, SVGAGI. The CDR3 is 14 amino acids. The CDR3 DNA reads TGTGCCAGCAGTTACTCCTATAGCAATCAGCCCCAGCATTTT. It specifies CASSYSYSNQPQHF.

J is TRBJ2-5 and V is TRBV5-1; possible D gene TRBD2, 5 bases. The CDR3 contains 15 residues. Trimming removed 3 bases at V and 3 bases at J, with 15 bases between. CDR1 SGHRS and CDR2 YFSETQ come from the germline V gene. CDR3 in amino acids: CASSSGGPYEETQYF. The DNA of the CDR3 is TGCGCCAGCAGCTCCGGCGGGCCATACGAAGAGACCCAGTACTTC.

The count of this clone is one. The chain joins TRBV19 to TRBJ1-1; D possibly corresponds to TRBD1 (5 bases). CDR3 length: 13 amino acids. The germline gives CDR1 LNHDA, CDR2 SQIVND (reference sequence). With 5 bases removed from V and 0 bases from J, the gap between germline ends came to 7 bases. In nucleotides, the CDR3 is TGTGCCAGTAGTGAGACAGTGAACACTGAAGCTTTCTTT. Its translation is CASSETVNTEAFF.

This rearrangement joins TRBV7-8 to TRBJ2-5; the match to TRBD1 covers 7 bases. This CDR3 contains 13 residues. The germline CDR1 and CDR2 sequences are SGHVS and FQNEAQ. The ends lost 5 bases at V and 4 bases at J; junction bases unmatched: 4. This CDR3 is CASSGRQGETQYF. The DNA for the CDR3 is TGTGCCAGCAGCGGCCGACAGGGAGAGACCCAGTACTTC.

In its sample, this clone was seen a few times. The rearrangement joins TRBV7-9 to TRBJ2-3, with TRBD2 identical over 9 bases. Germline V CDR1 and CDR2: SEHNR, FQNEAQ (reference sequence). CDR3 length: 17 amino acids. Trimming took 3 bases from V and 2 from J; bases not matched to a gene: 9. CDR3 sequence: CASSFLGLAGPTDTQYF. CDR3 DNA sequence: TGTGCCAGCAGCTTCCTGGGCCTAGCGGGACCCACAGATACGCAGTATTTT.

The gene calls are TRBV18 and TRBJ2-7, with D perhaps assigned TRBD1 or TRBD2 (5 bases each). V shed 6 bases and J shed 3 bases, with 12 bases lying between them. The germline V gene has CDR1 KGHSH and CDR2 LQKENI. This CDR3 comprises 13 residues. CDR3 coding DNA: TGTGCCAGCTCCGACGGGGCTCACTACGAGCAGTACTTC. Protein sequence: CASSDGAHYEQYF.

This chain links TRBV27 with TRBJ2-7; 8 bases line up with TRBD2. Germline CDR1 reads MNHEY; CDR2 reads SMNVEV (reference sequence). CDR3 size: 15 residues. The ends lost 7 bases at V and 0 bases at J; junction bases unmatched: 8. This chain's CDR3 is CASTLSGDVSYEQYF. The CDR3 DNA is TGTGCCAGCACTCTTAGCGGGGACGTCTCCTACGAGCAGTACTTC.

The chain combines TRBV4-1 with TRBJ1-1, with unresolved D. Germline-derived CDR1 and CDR2 are MGHRA and YSYEKL. The CDR3 totals 15 residues. The V end was cut by 2 bases, the J end by 5 bases, with 15 bases between. CDR3 nucleotide sequence: TGCGCCAGCAGCCAATTACAGAGGGTTGGGACTGAAGCTTTCTTT. It codes for CASSQLQRVGTEAFF.

This clone has only a few counts. The chain links TRBV27 to TRBJ2-1; a possible D gene is TRBD1 (6 bases). The V end was cut by 6 bases, the J end by 5 bases, with 17 bases between. The CDR3 consists of 15 residues. CDR1 MNHEY and CDR2 SMNVEV come from the germline V gene (reference sequence). The CDR3 loop is CASSPRGSGDNEQFF. As DNA, the CDR3 is TGTGCCAGCAGCCCTAGGGGGTCTGGGGACAATGAGCAGTTCTTC.

Of note for this clone: Other nucleotide sequences from this sample produce the same CDR3. The gene calls are TRBV28 and TRBJ2-7, with 9 nucleotides matching TRBD1. The length of the CDR3 is 14 residues. J gave up 1 base and V 6 bases, and 4 bases lay outside the gene matches. CDR1 is MDHEN and CDR2 is SYDVKM in the germline V gene. The CDR3 reads CASRGQGSSYEQYF. The CDR3 nucleotides are TGTGCCAGCAGAGGACAGGGGTCTTCCTACGAGCAGTACTTC.

V gene TRBV28 combines with J gene TRBJ1-4; possibly TRBD1 for D (5 bases). Germline CDR1 reads MDHEN; CDR2 reads SYDVKM. Trimming stripped 6 bases from V and 15 bases from J, with 17 bases between. The CDR3 is 12 amino acids. The CDR3 loop reads CASRGGTATLFF. CDR3 nucleotide sequence: TGTGCCAGCAGGGGGGGGACCGCGACGTTGTTTTTT.

The chain carries TRBV15 and TRBJ2-3, with TRBD2 matching over 12 bases. Germline CDR1 reads LNHNV; CDR2 reads YYDKDF (reference sequence). With V trimmed by 2 bases and J by 2 bases, 5 bases remained unmatched. The CDR3 is 17 amino acids. The CDR3 coding sequence is TGTGCCACCAGCAGATATCCTAGCGGGAGGGCCACAGATACGCAGTATTTT. It translates to CATSRYPSGRATDTQYF.

The sample holds a few counts of this clone. The chain has TRBV6-5 and TRBJ2-3, with D possibly matching TRBD2 (6 bases). The germline V and J ends were trimmed by 5 bases and 0 bases, with 12 bases remaining between them. The CDR3 runs 15 residues. Germline CDR1 reads MNHEY; CDR2 reads SVGAGI. The CDR3 sequence: CASSRQRASTDTQYF. As DNA, the CDR3 is TGTGCCAGCAGTCGTCAGCGGGCTAGCACAGATACGCAGTATTTT.

The rearrangement joins TRBV28 to TRBJ2-2, with 8 positions matching TRBD2. Germline assignment: CDR1 MDHEN and CDR2 SYDVKM. Trimming took 5 bases from V and 5 from J; bases not matched to a gene: 7. This CDR3 is built from 15 residues. The CDR3 nucleotides are TGTGCCAGCAGTCCCGGTGGGACTAGTACCGGGGAGCTGTTTTTT. Translation gives CASSPGGTSTGELFF. The full variable domain, its missing parts supplied by reference TRBV28 and TRBJ2-2, is DVKVTQSSRYLVKRTGEKVFLECVQDMDHENMFWYRQDPGLGLRLIYFSYDVKMKEKGDIPEGYSVSREKKERFSLILESASTNQTSMYLCASSPGGTSTGELFFGEGSRLTVL.

V usage is TRBV7-9 and J usage is TRBJ2-5, with TRBD2 as a possible D gene (6 bases). CDR3 length: 14 amino acids. The V gene's germline CDR1 is SEHNR and CDR2 FQNEAQ (reference sequence). The V and J ends lost 2 bases and 1 base respectively, with 8 bases between them. CDR3 in DNA: TGTGCCAGCAGCTTACGGGAGCTCCAAGAGACCCAGTACTTC. Protein: CASSLRELQETQYF.

The genes are TRBV5-1 and TRBJ2-5; TRBD2 matches 9 bases. Germline CDR1 and CDR2: SGHRS and YFSETQ. The CDR3 length is 15 residues. The V and J ends lost 0 bases and 1 base, in that order; junction bases with no gene match: 1. Written as DNA, the CDR3 is TGCGCCAGCAGCTTGGAGCGGGGGGCCCAAGAGACCCAGTACTTC. Protein product: CASSLERGAQETQYF.

A few counts support this clone. CDR3 DNA: TGTGCCAGCCGGCGGGCCTCCTACAATGAGCAGTTCTTC. Its translation is CASRRASYNEQFF. The gene calls are TRBV5-4 and TRBJ2-1, with a tentative D call TRBD2 (5 bases). CDR1 and CDR2 from the germline V gene are SGHNT and YYREEE (reference sequence). The ends were cut back, 7 bases at V and 0 bases at J, with 8 bases in the middle. CDR3 length equals 13 residues.

The rearrangement joins TRBV5-4 to TRBJ2-1; a possible D gene is TRBD1 (5 bases). The germline V gene encodes CDR1 SGHNT and CDR2 YYREEE (reference sequence). With 0 bases removed from V and 5 bases from J, the gap between germline ends came to 6 bases. This CDR3 contains 13 residues. The CDR3 reads CASSLDRNNEQFF. CDR3 coding DNA: TGTGCCAGCAGCTTGGACAGGAACAATGAGCAGTTCTTC. Based on the CDR3 plus reference TRBV5-4 and TRBJ2-1, the full variable domain is ETGVTQSPTHLIKTRGQQVTLRCSSQSGHNTVSWYQQALGQGPQFIFQYYREEENGRGNFPPRFSGLQFPNYSSELNVNALELDDSALYLCASSLDRNNEQFFGPGTRLTVL.